What follows is one TCR beta chain and its context. What antigen it recognizes has not been identified. Nothing much larger sits one base from this clone, and base qualities are not available. TCR beta CDR3 regions were sequenced from DNA using the immunoSEQ Assay. The original methods were these. To compute T cell density, TCR beta template counts were normalized to usable DNA, which was estimated by amplifying housekeeping genes. Using the preseqR package, richness was estimated by extrapolating to 120,000 templates for tissue samples and 400,000 templates for PBMC samples. Clonality was defined by subtracting Pielou's evenness from one. Tissue-enriched TCRs were identified by differential abundance testing using productive amino-acid clonotypes, minimum total count 5 and alpha 0.1. Repertoire overlap between compartments was quantified with the Jaccard Index and Morisita Overlap Index. GLIPH grouped TCR beta CDR3s together with public tetramer-defined viral CDR3s, and a viral motif had to include at least three viral sequences and show V-gene enrichment. As stored in TCRdb, this immuneACCESS dataset retains in-frame rearrangements with V and J assigned. A fraction of the clones does not appear; measured against another copy, unresolved V genes explain less than half of the discrepancy, and the remainder lacks a known reason. V and J calls and clone size are copied from that table; D and trimming were computed from the DNA. This sample lists roughly 25,000 clones; over 75% were detected once. Approximately 30% of the sample rests with the top ten.

These data are taken from a study of T cells in localized non-small cell lung cancer (TCRdb year 2020). Background on the whole study: The study analyzed T cell repertoires of about 230 early-stage NSCLC patients, comparing tumors and uninvolved tumor-adjacent lungs. The cohort was made up of hundreds of treatment-naive NSCLC patients whose localized lung tumors had been resected. NSCLC patients had a mean age of around 66 years, and around 130 were male and nearly 110 female.

General study outcomes and caveats: Higher T cell density in blood was associated with longer overall survival, whereas higher clonality in adjacent lung was associated with shorter survival. Because of the exploratory design, TCR variables were selected using unadjusted p-values without false-discovery rate correction. Of the top 100 tumor clones, a median of 57 were detected in paired uninvolved adjacent lung; roughly 29 were also among that lung's top 100. Because multi-region tumor sequencing was not done, intratumor heterogeneity could not be ruled out. Uninvolved tumor-adjacent lung showed the highest T cell clonality, higher than tumor, which suggests more focused antigenic responses in the uninvolved tumor-adjacent lung.

At diagnosis, tumor, uninvolved tumor-adjacent lung and peripheral blood were collected and then preserved as a mix of FFPE and fresh-frozen material. For TCR repertoire profiling, blood samples were analyzed as peripheral blood mononuclear cells. The sequence was collected from a male donor older than 55 with stage I squamous cell lung carcinoma. The sequencing here drew on peripheral blood, taken before any cancer treatment.

The nucleotide sequence is given as TGCGCCAGCAGCTTGATGATAGCGGTCACAGATACGCAGTATTTT. Its translation reads: CASSLMIAVTDTQYF. The sequence joins TRBV5-1 to TRBJ2-3, with TRBD2 as a weak D call on 6 bases. The germline V gene yields SGHRS for CDR1 and YFSETQ for CDR2. The CDR3 contains 15 residues, cysteine and phenylalanine counted. Left in the record is the CDR3 DNA by itself, 45 bases read in frame from the first base. V lost 1 base and J lost 2 bases; the stretch between them is 11 bases long. Reference TRBV5-1 and TRBJ2-3 genes cover what lies past the CDR3, so the full variable domain is KAGVTQTPRYLIKTRGQQVTLSCSPISGHRSVSWYQQTPGQGLQFLFEYFSETQRNKGNFPGRFSGRQFSNSRSEMNVSTLELGDSALYLCASSLMIAVTDTQYFGPGTRLTVL.